A selection of T cell receptor beta chains follows, all from one sample in a study of vaccination effects on CD4 cells after COVID-19. Which antigens these TCRs recognize remains unknown. Sequenced by immunoSEQ multiplex PCR; TCRdb stores in-frame clones only, minus some. This sample has under 80,000 clones, with around four fifths found just once. The sample was CD4+ T cells from PBMCs cultured with HCoV-229E spike peptides, taken before COVID-19 vaccination. These receptors were taken from a human donor who received a COVID-19 vaccine. The CDR3 runs from the conserved cysteine through the conserved F or W. D genes are given only for firm matches. A row's size may be missing; if present it is once, few, many or a size class.

D: NA
J: TRBJ1-1
size: NA
V: TRBV2
DNA: TGTGCCAGCAGTGGAGGACCGGCGGTTGAAGCTTTCTTT
CDR3: CASSGGPAVEAFF

D: NA
J: TRBJ2-5
size: NA
V: TRBV5-1
DNA: TGCGCCAGCAGCTTGGCCGTGTCGTCAGAGACCCAGTACTTC
CDR3: CASSLAVSSETQYF

D: TRBD1
J: TRBJ1-2
size: NA
V: TRBV20-1
DNA: TGCAGTGCTAGTCAGGGGGCGGACGGCTACACCTTC
CDR3: CSASQGADGYTF

D: NA
J: TRBJ2-5
size: NA
V: TRBV2
DNA: TGTGCCAGCGGGGGGGGGCGTGGTCAAGAGACCCAGTACTTC
CDR3: CASGGGRGQETQYF

D: NA
J: TRBJ1-1
size: NA
V: TRBV5-1
DNA: TGCGCCAGCAGCCCAACTCCGGGGCCCGAAGATGCTTTCTTT
CDR3: CASSPTPGPEDAFF

D: TRBD1
J: TRBJ2-1
size: NA
V: TRBV6-2/TRBV6-3
DNA: TGTGCCAGCAGTTACCTACAGGGGGGTCATGAGCAGTTCTTC
CDR3: CASSYLQGGHEQFF

D: NA
J: TRBJ2-3
size: NA
V: TRBV5-1
DNA: TGCGCCAGCAGCTTGGGACAGACCAGCACAGATACGCAGTATTTT
CDR3: CASSLGQTSTDTQYF

D: TRBD1
J: TRBJ1-4
size: few
V: TRBV7-9
DNA: TGTGCCAGCAGCCTAGCGGGGGGACAGACCCGTAATGAAAAACTGTTTTTT
CDR3: CASSLAGGQTRNEKLFF

D: NA
J: TRBJ2-6
size: NA
V: TRBV2
DNA: TGTGCCAGCAGTGAAACATTTGTTGGGGCCAACGTCCTGACTTTC
CDR3: CASSETFVGANVLTF

D: TRBD1
J: TRBJ1-3
size: NA
V: TRBV15
DNA: TGTGCCACCTCCAGGGACAGGGGGCCTGGAAACACCATATATTTT
CDR3: CATSRDRGPGNTIYF